These T cell receptor beta chains were read from a single sample in a study of CD8 T cells in acute hepatitis C reinfection. Sequencing used immunoSEQ multiplex PCR; TCRdb keeps in-frame clones, though not all of them. The top ten clones hold under 0.65% of a sample with approximately 39,000 clones, about 86% of them seen once. Sequencing used naive CD8+ T cells from PBMCs. The receptors were sampled from a man under 40 with chronic hepatitis C. Both conserved end residues are part of each CDR3. D genes are given only for firm matches. A clone size is listed for some rows: how often the clone was seen (once, few, many), or a class if it is expanded.

size,D,V,J,CDR3,DNA
NA,NA,TRBV9,TRBJ1-5,CASSYDSDQPQHF,TGTGCCAGCAGCTATGACAGTGATCAGCCCCAGCATTTT
NA,TRBD1,TRBV30,TRBJ2-7,CAWREGGLYEQYF,TGTGCCTGGAGAGAAGGGGGCCTATACGAGCAGTACTTC
NA,NA,TRBV29-1,TRBJ1-1,CSVAFTNTEAFF,TGCAGCGTTGCCTTTACGAACACTGAAGCTTTCTTT
NA,TRBD1,TRBV29-1,TRBJ2-7,CSVEVRGQGYEQYF,TGCAGCGTTGAAGTTCGCGGACAGGGGTACGAGCAGTACTTC
NA,NA,TRBV27,TRBJ1-5,CASSPFRGYNQPQHF,TGTGCCAGCAGTCCCTTCAGGGGATACAATCAGCCCCAGCATTTT
NA,TRBD1,TRBV7-6,TRBJ1-1,CASSSLYRGPPNTEAFF,TGTGCCAGCAGCTCACTCTACAGGGGCCCCCCTAACACTGAAGCTTTCTTT
NA,NA,TRBV2,TRBJ1-1,CASSRGPEAFF,TGTGCCAGCAGTCGGGGTCCTGAAGCTTTCTTT
once,NA,TRBV4-1,TRBJ2-7,CASSQGRGVREQYF,TGCGCCAGCAGCCAAGGCCGAGGGGTGCGCGAGCAGTACTTC
NA,TRBD1,TRBV7-9,TRBJ1-2,CASSIQGVDTF,TGTGCCAGCAGCATACAGGGGGTTGACACCTTC
NA,NA,TRBV2,TRBJ2-5,CASSDWSHETQYF,TGTGCCAGCAGTGATTGGTCTCATGAGACCCAGTACTTC
NA,NA,TRBV5-6,TRBJ2-7,CASSRMIIRDNYEQYF,TGTGCCAGCAGCCGGATGATTATCCGGGACAACTACGAGCAGTACTTC
NA,TRBD1,TRBV2,TRBJ1-1,CASTLGQGVAEAFF,TGTGCCAGCACCTTAGGACAGGGGGTAGCTGAAGCTTTCTTT
NA,TRBD2,TRBV4-1,TRBJ2-7,CASSQAASGYEQYF,TGCGCCAGCAGCCAAGCGGCTAGCGGATACGAGCAGTACTTC
NA,NA,TRBV13,TRBJ2-7,CASSLFGGETYEQYF,TGTGCCAGCAGCTTATTTGGCGGAGAGACCTACGAGCAGTACTTC
NA,NA,TRBV14,TRBJ2-7,CASSQKGHPSTYEQYF,TGTGCCAGCAGCCAAAAGGGACACCCGTCAACCTACGAGCAGTACTTC
NA,NA,TRBV7-9,TRBJ1-1,CASSFNNDGAFF,TGTGCCAGCAGCTTTAATAATGACGGCGCTTTCTTT
NA,NA,TRBV27,TRBJ1-4,CASSLHLGAGANEKLFF,TGTGCCAGCAGTTTACATCTGGGAGCGGGAGCTAATGAAAAACTGTTTTTT
NA,NA,TRBV10-3,TRBJ1-5,CAISDEGGGNQPQHF,TGTGCCATCAGTGATGAGGGGGGGGGCAATCAGCCCCAGCATTTT
NA,NA,TRBV12-5,TRBJ2-5,CASGPNNWVGETQYF,TGTGCTAGTGGACCCAACAACTGGGTGGGAGAGACCCAGTACTTC
NA,NA,TRBV27,TRBJ1-5,CASSLSAGSNQPQHF,TGTGCCAGCAGTTTATCGGCGGGTAGCAATCAGCCCCAGCATTTT
NA,NA,TRBV7-3,TRBJ2-1,CASSTDRSSYNEQFF,TGTGCCAGCAGCACCGACAGATCCTCCTACAATGAGCAGTTCTTC
NA,NA,TRBV9,TRBJ1-6,CASSVNLGSPLHF,TGTGCCAGCAGCGTTAATCTAGGTTCACCCCTCCACTTT
NA,NA,TRBV23-1,TRBJ2-4,CASPIGVAKNIQYF,TGCGCCAGCCCAATCGGGGTAGCCAAAAACATTCAGTACTTC
NA,NA,TRBV30,TRBJ1-1,CAWSEGPEAFF,TGTGCCTGGAGTGAGGGCCCTGAAGCTTTCTTT
NA,TRBD2,TRBV5-1,TRBJ2-7,CASSLVAGGSYEQYF,TGCGCCAGCAGCTTGGTGGCGGGAGGTTCCTACGAGCAGTACTTC
NA,TRBD1,TRBV5-1,TRBJ2-7,CASSTRQGNYEQYF,TGCGCCAGCAGCACACGACAGGGCAACTACGAGCAGTACTTC
NA,NA,TRBV10-3,TRBJ1-5,CASTDTQGAQPQHF,TGTGCCTCAACCGACACCCAAGGCGCTCAGCCCCAGCATTTT
NA,NA,TRBV6-1,TRBJ1-4,CASSEEGAGYGKLFF,TGTGCCAGCAGTGAAGAAGGGGCAGGGTATGGAAAACTGTTTTTT
NA,TRBD2,TRBV7-9,TRBJ2-3,CASSPSWGGSTDTQYF,TGTGCCAGCAGCCCTTCTTGGGGCGGGAGTACAGATACGCAGTATTTT
NA,NA,TRBV6-1,TRBJ1-3,CASSLDLFSGNTIYF,TGTGCCAGCAGTCTGGACCTCTTCTCTGGAAACACCATATATTTT
NA,NA,TRBV13,TRBJ2-7,CASSPPEGGQYF,TGTGCCAGCAGCCCCCCCGAAGGAGGGCAGTACTTC
NA,TRBD2,TRBV7-9,TRBJ2-2,CASSYLLAGADTGELFF,TGTGCCAGCAGCTACCTTCTAGCGGGGGCCGACACCGGGGAGCTGTTTTTT
NA,TRBD1,TRBV4-1,TRBJ2-3,CASSQQPGQGMADTQYF,TGCGCCAGCAGCCAACAGCCGGGACAGGGGATGGCAGATACGCAGTATTTT
NA,NA,TRBV5-6,TRBJ2-1,CASSSQYNEQFF,TGTGCCAGCAGTTCCCAGTACAATGAGCAGTTCTTC
NA,NA,TRBV4-1,TRBJ2-7,CASSQVTGSYEQYF,TGCGCCAGCAGCCAAGTGACAGGTTCCTACGAGCAGTACTTC
NA,NA,TRBV13,TRBJ2-5,CASSSQVQETQYF,TGTGCCAGCAGCTCCCAGGTCCAAGAGACCCAGTACTTC
once,TRBD1,TRBV6-5,TRBJ2-7,CASRSGQGNFYEQYF,TGTGCCAGCAGGTCGGGACAGGGCAACTTCTACGAGCAGTACTTC
NA,NA,TRBV9,TRBJ1-1,CASSDPSFTDNTEAFF,TGTGCCAGCAGCGATCCTTCCTTTACTGATAACACTGAAGCTTTCTTT
once,TRBD2,TRBV11-3,TRBJ2-3,CASSLSGGGTDTQYF,TGTGCCAGCAGCTTAAGCGGGGGGGGCACAGATACGCAGTATTTT
NA,NA,TRBV10-2,TRBJ2-7,CASSGGAGEQYF,TGCGCCAGCAGTGGCGGGGCGGGGGAGCAGTACTTC